The 28 T cell receptor beta chains below were found in one sample sequenced in a study of T cell repertoires in cytomegalovirus infection. No antigen is known for these receptors. In TCRdb, the reads were re-called with MiXCR into one record per CDR3 protein. The sample includes approximately 270,000 distinct CDR3 sequences, less than 25% seen only once; the top ten take around 20%. The sample was cultured PBMCs, taken from culture after CMV antigen stimulation. Receptors were obtained from a human donor in good health (CMV status not recorded). Some clones in this sample may be carry-over from other donors' samples.

The chain couples TRBV24-1 to TRBJ2-1, with D maybe TRBD1 (5 bases). Germline CDR1 is KGHDR and CDR2 is SFDVKD. Deletions cut 10 bases from V and 3 bases from J, with 18 bases between. The CDR3 has 15 residues. The CDR3 sequence is CATHQSRDSYNEQFF. CDR3 coding DNA: TGTGCCACTCACCAAAGCCGCGACAGCTACAATGAGCAGTTCTTC.

The CDR3 bases are TGTGCCAGCAGGGACAGGACAGGGAGCAATCAGCCCCAGCATTTT. Encoded protein: CASRDRTGSNQPQHF. This chain connects TRBV7-2 to TRBJ1-5, with TRBD1 identical over 8 bases. This CDR3 is 15 amino acids long. Germline-derived CDR1 and CDR2 are SGHTA and FQGNSA. V trimming: 6 bases; J trimming: 1 base; junction bases outside the gene matches: 5.

In its sample, this clonotype was seen a few times. The chain is built from TRBV20-1 and TRBJ2-1; the match to TRBD2 covers 8 bases. The CDR3 contains 14 residues. J gave up 0 bases and V 3 bases, and 1 base lay outside the gene matches. Germline V gives CDR1 DFQATT, CDR2 SNEGSKA (reference sequence). CDR3 amino acids: CSARSGSSYNEQFF. CDR3 nucleotide sequence: TGCAGTGCTAGGAGCGGGAGCTCCTACAATGAGCAGTTCTTC.

This sequence joins TRBV7-9 and TRBJ2-3; D uncertain. The V gene's germline CDR1 is SEHNR and CDR2 FQNEAQ (reference sequence). V shed 3 bases and J shed 2 bases, with 9 bases lying between them. The CDR3 is 14 amino acids. The CDR3 region has the DNA TGTGCCAGCAGCTTCGAAATCGACACAGATACGCAGTATTTT. Amino acids: CASSFEIDTDTQYF.

This clonotype was recorded at least ten times. A read error may account for a junction end that differs from germline. The rearrangement links TRBV7-7 to TRBJ2-1, with D possibly called TRBD1 or TRBD2 (5 bases each). Germline V gives CDR1 SSHAT, CDR2 FNYEAQ (reference sequence). The CDR3 spans 15 residues. The CDR3 DNA sequence: TGTGCTAGCAGCCAGGACACTAGCTCCTACAATGAGCAGTTCTTC. Translated, it gives CASSQDTSSYNEQFF.

There are a few counts of this clonotype. This chain connects TRBV7-9 to TRBJ2-7; D is perhaps TRBD1 (6 bases). The CDR3 is 12 residues long. V was clipped by 5 bases and J by 5 bases, with 10 bases between them. Germline V lookup: CDR1 SEHNR, CDR2 FQNEAQ (reference sequence). In DNA form, the CDR3 reads TGTGCCAGCAGCGGCGCAGGGGACGAGCAGTACTTC. Protein product: CASSGAGDEQYF. Full variable domain (outside the CDR3, taken from reference TRBV7-9 and TRBJ2-7): DTGVSQNPRHKITKRGQNVTFRCDPISEHNRLYWYRQTLGQGPEFLTYFQNEAQLEKSRLLSDRFSAERPKGSFSTLEIQRTEQGDSAMYLCASSGAGDEQYFGPGTRLTVT.

The genes are TRBV7-9 and TRBJ1-4, with 8 bases identical to TRBD1. The CDR3 length is 17 residues. The V gene's germline CDR1 is SEHNR and CDR2 FQNEAQ (reference sequence). The V segment lost 2 bases and the J segment 3 bases; nucleotides outside the gene matches: 8. The CDR3 nucleotides are TGTGCCAGCAGCTTATGGGCCGGGACAGGATCTAATGAAAAACTGTTTTTT. Residues: CASSLWAGTGSNEKLFF. The entire variable domain, with the rest obtained from reference TRBV7-9 and TRBJ1-4, is as follows: DTGVSQNPRHKITKRGQNVTFRCDPISEHNRLYWYRQTLGQGPEFLTYFQNEAQLEKSRLLSDRFSAERPKGSFSTLEIQRTEQGDSAMYLCASSLWAGTGSNEKLFFGSGTQLSVL.

This clonotype was seen repeatedly, ten times or more. This chain links TRBV7-2 with TRBJ2-3; D is undetermined. CDR3 length: 12 amino acids. V lost 2 bases to trimming and J lost 10 bases, with 10 bases between them. Germline CDR1 and CDR2: SGHTA and FQGNSA. CDR3 amino acids: CASSLMGSSQYF. The CDR3 region has the DNA TGTGCCAGCAGCTTAATGGGTTCGTCGCAGTATTTT.

This clonotype was detected a few times. V is TRBV4-1 and J is TRBJ1-6; 12 positions match TRBD1. The CDR3 contains 14 residues. Per germline, CDR1 MGHRA and CDR2 YSYEKL. V shed 4 bases and J 13 bases; nucleotides not matched to a gene: 5. The CDR3 spells CASSRGQGARPLHF. The CDR3 bases are TGCGCCAGCAGCCGGGGACAGGGGGCTAGGCCCCTCCACTTT.

This clonotype has ten or more counts. The rearrangement uses TRBV7-2 and TRBJ2-5, with D unclear. CDR3 length: 14 amino acids. Germline V gene data show CDR1 as SGHTA and CDR2 as FQGNSA. V was pared by 0 bases and J by 5 bases, with 10 bases between. The CDR3 bases are TGTGCCAGCAGCTTAGCGCGAAGGGTCGAGACCCAGTACTTC. This sequence encodes CASSLARRVETQYF. Variable domain in full (rest from reference TRBV7-2 and TRBJ2-5): GAGVSQSPSNKVTEKGKDVELRCDPISGHTALYWYRQSLGQGLEFLIYFQGNSAPDKSGLPSDRFSAERTGGSVSTLTIQRTQQEDSAVYLCASSLARRVETQYFGPGTRLLVL.

Ten or more counts support this clonotype. This chain uses TRBV12-3 or TRBV12-4 with TRBJ2-1; TRBD2 is a possible D gene (5 bases). This CDR3 spans 10 amino acids. V was clipped by 6 bases and J by 9 bases, with 6 bases between them. CDR3 nucleotides: TGTGCCAGCAGACGGGGTGAGCAGTTCTTC. Its protein is CASRRGEQFF.

The gene calls are TRBV12-3 or TRBV12-4 and TRBJ2-3; no clear D. The CDR3 loop spans 15 amino acids. V was trimmed by 2 bases and J by 4 bases, leaving 13 bases between them. CDR3 amino acids: CASSLWALPPDTQYF. In DNA form, the CDR3 reads TGTGCCAGCAGTTTATGGGCCCTCCCCCCAGATACGCAGTATTTT.

The sample holds one count of this clonotype. This sequence joins TRBV5-6 and TRBJ1-3; D ambiguous. The CDR3 contains 12 residues. Germline CDR1 SGHDT, CDR2 YYEEEE. V lost 4 bases, J lost 2 bases, and 4 bases lay in between. The CDR3 spells CASSATGNTIYF. CDR3 nucleotide sequence: TGTGCCAGCAGCGCCACTGGAAACACCATATATTTT.

This clonotype has ten or more counts. The chain joins TRBV7-2 to TRBJ2-1, with D possibly TRBD2 on 6 matching bases. Germline assignment: CDR1 SGHTA and CDR2 FQGNSA. CDR3 length equals 15 residues. Trimming stripped 1 base from V and 4 bases from J, with 11 bases between. CDR3 region: CASSLDVAVYNEQFF. Written as DNA, the CDR3 is TGTGCCAGCAGCTTAGACGTAGCGGTTTACAATGAGCAGTTCTTC.

This clonotype was seen repeatedly, ten times or more. V gene TRBV7-8 combines with J gene TRBJ2-5; 8 bases are shared with TRBD2. Germline CDR1 reads SGHVS; CDR2 reads FQNEAQ. This CDR3 region has 15 residues. Losses at the gene ends were 5 bases for V and 5 bases for J; bases not matched to a gene: 10. The CDR3 protein is CASSPRLTSEETQYF. The CDR3 nucleotides are TGTGCCAGCAGCCCCCGCCTGACTAGCGAGGAGACCCAGTACTTC.

CDR3 sequence reads: CASSWTGLQRNEQFF. For the CDR3, the DNA is TGTGCCAGCAGCTGGACGGGCCTCCAAAGGAATGAGCAGTTCTTC. This chain connects TRBV7-2 to TRBJ2-1; D call uncertain. With 4 bases removed from V and 7 bases from J, the gap between germline ends came to 17 bases. The CDR3 consists of 15 residues. Germline-derived CDR1 and CDR2 are SGHTA and FQGNSA. Based on the CDR3 plus reference TRBV7-2 and TRBJ2-1, the full variable domain is GAGVSQSPSNKVTEKGKDVELRCDPISGHTALYWYRQSLGQGLEFLIYFQGNSAPDKSGLPSDRFSAERTGGSVSTLTIQRTQQEDSAVYLCASSWTGLQRNEQFFGPGTRLTVL.

The chain recombines TRBV11-3 with TRBJ2-3; D is uncertain. Trimming removed 5 bases at V and 11 bases at J, with 8 bases between. Germline CDR1 reads SGHNT; CDR2 reads YENEEA. CDR3 length: 10 residues. The CDR3 region has the DNA TGTGCCAGCAGCCTGAATGAGCAGTATTTT. Its protein is CASSLNEQYF.

This clonotype occurred a few times. The chain has TRBV7-9 and TRBJ2-2; D not certain. Trimming cost V 1 base and J 6 bases, with 9 bases left between them. There are 14 residues in the CDR3. Germline-derived CDR1 and CDR2 are SEHNR and FQNEAQ (reference sequence). In nucleotides, the CDR3 is TGTGCCAGCAGCTTAGTCAATGGGGCCGGGGAGCTGTTTTTT. It is translated as CASSLVNGAGELFF.

This clonotype was detected ten times or more. Here the CDR3 DNA reads TGTGCCAGCAGTAAGGGACGGCGGAAACTGTTTTTT. Translating gives CASSKGRRKLFF. The rearrangement links TRBV12-3 or TRBV12-4 to TRBJ1-4, with D possibly being TRBD1 (5 bases). This CDR3 has 12 residues. Trimming pared 5 bases from V and 11 bases from J, leaving 12 bases between.

The chain is built from TRBV28 and TRBJ1-1; possible D gene TRBD1, 6 bases. CDR1 is MDHEN, CDR2 SYDVKM, per germline. CDR3 size: 16 residues. V dropped 6 bases and J dropped 1 base, with 18 bases sitting between them. The CDR3 loop reads CASRRPRGRGNTEAFF. In nucleotides, the CDR3 is TGTGCCAGCAGGCGGCCCAGGGGTAGGGGGAACACTGAAGCTTTCTTT.

The V call is TRBV12-3 or TRBV12-4, the J call TRBJ2-7; 11 bases are shared with TRBD2. V lost 9 bases to trimming and J lost 0 bases; unmatched junction nucleotides: 7. This CDR3 has 15 amino acids. DNA of the CDR3: TGTGCCAGTTATGAGACTAGCGGGGACTCCTACGAGCAGTACGTC. Protein product: CASYETSGDSYEQYV.

This clonotype has at least ten counts. The chain links TRBV7-2 to TRBJ2-4, with 8 bases aligning to TRBD1. The germline V gene has CDR1 SGHTA and CDR2 FQGNSA. The CDR3 is 18 amino acids. The trim removed 6 bases at V and 1 base at J, leaving 14 bases unmatched. The CDR3 region has the DNA TGTGCCAGCAGTAAGGACAGGGAGGAACCTTTTGCCAAAAACATTCAGTACTTC. Its translation: CASSKDREEPFAKNIQYF. Together with reference TRBV7-2 and TRBJ2-4, the CDR3 gives the full variable domain: GAGVSQSPSNKVTEKGKDVELRCDPISGHTALYWYRQSLGQGLEFLIYFQGNSAPDKSGLPSDRFSAERTGGSVSTLTIQRTQQEDSAVYLCASSKDREEPFAKNIQYFGAGTRLSVL.

J is TRBJ1-2 and V is TRBV5-6; perhaps TRBD1 as D (5 bases). CDR1 and CDR2 from the germline V gene are SGHDT and YYEEEE. V lost 3 bases to trimming and J lost 2 bases, with 14 bases between them. This CDR3 has 15 amino acids. The CDR3 bases are TGTGCCAGCAGCTCTACCGGGACGGGGAACTATGGCTACACCTTC. Its translation: CASSSTGTGNYGYTF.

This clonotype was seen many times. The chain uses TRBV7-2 and TRBJ1-1, with unresolved D. Germline CDR1 is SGHTA and CDR2 is FQGNSA. V gave up 3 bases and J gave up 8 bases, with 7 bases separating them. CDR3 length: 11 residues. The CDR3: CASSFLNEAFF. The CDR3 DNA sequence: TGTGCCAGCAGCTTCCTTAACGAAGCTTTCTTT.

This clonotype was counted many times. The rearrangement joins TRBV12-3 or TRBV12-4 to TRBJ2-5; perhaps D is TRBD1 or TRBD2 (5 bases each). Trimming stripped 3 bases from V and 5 bases from J, with 10 bases between. The CDR3 runs 13 residues. Here the CDR3 DNA reads TGTGCCAGCAGTTTCCGGGGCCGGGAGACCCAGTACTTC. Amino acid sequence: CASSFRGRETQYF.

V and J are TRBV4-1 and TRBJ1-5, with D possibly being TRBD1 (5 bases). The CDR3 loop spans 14 amino acids. Germline-derived CDR1 and CDR2 are MGHRA and YSYEKL. V was trimmed by 4 bases and J by 0 bases, leaving 7 bases between them. In nucleotides, the CDR3 is TGCGCCAGCAGCCCGGACATTAGCAATCAGCCCCAGCATTTT. Residues: CASSPDISNQPQHF.

V usage is TRBV7-2 and J usage is TRBJ2-1, with D perhaps matching TRBD1 (6 bases). V was clipped by 3 bases and J by 14 bases, with 20 bases between them. The CDR3 consists of 14 residues. Germline assignment: CDR1 SGHTA and CDR2 FQGNSA. The CDR3, as DNA: TGTGCCAGCAGCTTTAATGTAGTATCAGGGGCAGAGTTCTTC. Residues: CASSFNVVSGAEFF.

The table lists this clonotype with a count of one. The gene calls are TRBV15 and TRBJ1-5; D uncertain. CDR1 and CDR2 (germline): LNHNV, YYDKDF (reference sequence). CDR3 length: 14 residues. V dropped 5 bases and J dropped 4 bases, with 12 bases sitting between them. The DNA for the CDR3 is TGTGCCACCAGCCAGGTGGCGGGGAATCAGCCCCAGCATTTT. Translated: CATSQVAGNQPQHF. Looking up the rest from reference TRBV15 and TRBJ1-5 gives the full variable domain: DAMVIQNPRYQVTQFGKPVTLSCSQTLNHNVMYWYQQKSSQAPKLLFHYYDKDFNNEADTPDNFQSRRPNTSFCFLDIRSPGLGDTAMYLCATSQVAGNQPQHFGDGTRLSIL.